The 19 T cell receptor beta chains reported below all come from one sample, sequenced in a study of OX40 agonist ivuxolimab in advanced cancers. Clones were read by immunoSEQ multiplex PCR, and TCRdb kept only the in-frame ones, dropping some. The table shows about 20,000 clones, with over 65% occurring only once. Sequenced material: CD4+ or CD8+ T cells sorted from blood, taken in a trial of the OX40 agonist ivuxolimab. These receptors were obtained from an adult with an advanced solid tumor such as melanoma, head and neck, liver or kidney cancer.

The chain links TRBV5-8 to TRBJ1-1; TRBD1 agrees at 9 bases. V shed 4 bases and J 4 bases; nucleotides not matched to a gene: 5. Germline values: CDR1 SGHTS, CDR2 YDEGEE. The CDR3 sequence is 14 residues long. CDR3 loop: CASSVGQGLTEAFF. CDR3 sequence (DNA): TGTGCCAGCAGCGTAGGACAGGGGCTCACTGAAGCTTTCTTT.

This clone was seen a single time. This chain connects TRBV6-5 to TRBJ1-1; D may be TRBD1 (6 bases). The CDR3 length is 13 residues. Trimming removed 7 bases at V and 1 base at J, with 10 bases between. Germline values: CDR1 MNHEY, CDR2 SVGAGI. CDR3 sequence reads: CASKPGQNTEAFF. The CDR3 DNA is TGTGCCAGCAAGCCGGGACAGAACACTGAAGCTTTCTTT.

CDR3 sequence reads: CSARTGEDYGYTF. CDR3 in DNA: TGCAGCGCCCGGACAGGGGAGGACTATGGCTACACCTTC. The chain links TRBV29-1 to TRBJ1-2; TRBD1 matches at 9 bases. The J segment lost 3 bases and the V segment lost 7 bases, leaving 6 bases of the junction unmatched. CDR1 is SQVTM, CDR2 ANQGSEA, per germline. The CDR3 spans 13 residues.

V usage is TRBV7-6 and J usage is TRBJ2-7; either TRBD1 or TRBD2 may fit D (5 bases each). The CDR3 runs 13 residues. Per germline, CDR1 SGHVS and CDR2 FNYEAQ. Trimming left V 3 bases short and J 6 bases short, with 12 bases between. CDR3 DNA: TGTGCCAGCAGCTTCTCGGGACGGGCCGAGCAGTACTTC. Protein product: CASSFSGRAEQYF.

This sequence joins TRBV7-2 and TRBJ1-3; possibly TRBD1 for D (5 bases). The V gene lost 1 base and the J gene lost 7 bases, with 14 bases spanning the gap. The germline V gene encodes CDR1 SGHTA and CDR2 FQGNSA. The CDR3 spans 15 residues. DNA of the CDR3: TGTGCCAGCAGCTTAGTGAGGCAGGGCAGGAACACCATATATTTT. It codes for CASSLVRQGRNTIYF.

For the CDR3, the DNA is TGTGCCAGCAGTTACGGACAGGGACCCTACGAGCAGTACTTC. Protein sequence: CASSYGQGPYEQYF. The chain uses TRBV6-5 and TRBJ2-7; 8 bases align to TRBD1. This CDR3 comprises 14 residues. Unmatched junction bases numbered 2, after V lost 2 bases and J lost 2 bases. Germline-derived CDR1 and CDR2 are MNHEY and SVGAGI.

This clone is classed as medium-sized. V and J are TRBV2 and TRBJ2-4; a possible D gene is TRBD1 (5 bases). This CDR3 is built from 14 residues. V was trimmed by 7 bases and J by 1 base, leaving 11 bases between them. The germline gives CDR1 SNHLY, CDR2 FYNNEI. CDR3 in amino acids: CASKPGLAKNIQYF. In DNA, the CDR3 is TGTGCCAGCAAGCCAGGGCTGGCCAAAAACATTCAGTACTTC.

V and J are TRBV7-2 and TRBJ1-3; D possibly corresponds to TRBD1 (5 bases). The CDR3 consists of 16 residues. Trimming stripped 4 bases from V and 0 bases from J, with 13 bases between. Germline V gene data show CDR1 as SGHTA and CDR2 as FQGNSA. This CDR3 reads CASSSRDGISGNTIYF. The CDR3 nucleotides are TGTGCCAGCAGCTCAAGGGACGGGATCTCTGGAAACACCATATATTTT.

The DNA for the CDR3 is TGTGCCAGCAGCTTAAGGGGGGGGAACATGAACACTGAAGCTTTCTTT. Its translation is CASSLRGGNMNTEAFF. The chain combines TRBV7-8 with TRBJ1-1, with D possibly being TRBD1 (6 bases). The V and J ends lost 2 bases and 0 bases respectively, with 13 bases between them. The germline gives CDR1 SGHVS, CDR2 FQNEAQ. This CDR3 has 16 amino acids.

In regard to this clone: A read error may produce the germline difference seen at one junction end. The chain employs TRBV5-3 and TRBJ2-1; 9 bases match TRBD1. TRBV5-3 is annotated as an ORF whose role is uncertain. CDR3 length: 15 amino acids. In DNA, the CDR3 is TGTGCCAGCAGCTGGGGGACAGGGATCAACAATGAGCAGTTCTTC. Its protein is CASSWGTGINNEQFF.

A note on this clone: A much bigger clone sits one base away, suggesting this may be a read error. The CDR3 loop reads CASVMGGNQPQHF. The CDR3 region has the DNA TGTGCCAGTGTGATGGGGGGCAATCAGCCCCAGCATTTT. The rearrangement links TRBV19 to TRBJ1-5; a weak D match, TRBD1 (5 bases). V dropped 8 bases and J dropped 2 bases, with 10 bases sitting between them. There are 13 residues in the CDR3. The germline gives CDR1 LNHDA, CDR2 SQIVND (reference sequence).

The chain has TRBV4-1 and TRBJ2-2; D ambiguous. The CDR3 consists of 13 residues. V was shortened by 7 bases and J by 3 bases, with 9 bases between the two germline ends. Germline CDR1 and CDR2: MGHRA and YSYEKL. This CDR3 is CASKGTYTGELFF. CDR3 nucleotides: TGCGCCAGCAAGGGAACATACACCGGGGAGCTGTTTTTT.

V is TRBV10-3 and J is TRBJ2-1, with D unclear. Per the germline V gene, CDR1 is ENHRY and CDR2 is SYGVKD. The V end lost 2 bases, the J end lost 5 bases, and 4 bases lay between the germline ends. There are 12 residues in the CDR3. In nucleotides, the CDR3 is TGTGCCATCAGTGAGGTCGACAATGAGCAGTTCTTC. Protein sequence: CAISEVDNEQFF.

This clone is medium-sized in the sample. The V and J genes are TRBV28 and TRBJ1-2; no firm D call. This CDR3 has 14 amino acids. Trimming cost V 3 bases and J 4 bases, with 12 bases left between them. Germline V CDR1 and CDR2: MDHEN, SYDVKM. CDR3 in DNA: TGTGCCAGCAGTTTTTCCCATTTTCCCTATGGCTACACCTTC. This codes for CASSFSHFPYGYTF.

This chain links TRBV7-8 with TRBJ2-2, with TRBD2 as a possible D gene (5 bases). CDR1 is SGHVS, CDR2 FQNEAQ, per germline. The CDR3 consists of 16 residues. With 4 bases removed from V and 8 bases from J, the gap between germline ends came to 20 bases. CDR3 region: CASSSSEASLKGELFF. In DNA form, the CDR3 reads TGTGCCAGCAGCTCGAGCGAGGCTAGCCTAAAAGGGGAGCTGTTTTTT.

The V and J genes are TRBV6-4 and TRBJ2-1; 8 positions match TRBD2. Unmatched junction bases numbered 7, after V lost 3 bases and J lost 9 bases. This CDR3 is 14 amino acids long. CDR1 is MRHNA and CDR2 is SNTAGT in the germline V gene. The CDR3 protein is CASSEEREHSEQFF. CDR3 nucleotide sequence: TGTGCCAGCAGTGAGGAGCGGGAGCACTCTGAGCAGTTCTTC.

The CDR3 protein is CASQSLGRDTQYF. CDR3 bases: TGTGCCAGCCAAAGCTTGGGGAGAGATACGCAGTATTTT. The rearrangement links TRBV5-5 to TRBJ2-3, with a possible D match to TRBD2 (5 bases). V lost 7 bases and J 5 bases, leaving 14 bases between the germline ends. Per the germline V gene, CDR1 is SGHKS and CDR2 is YYEKEE (reference sequence). CDR3 size: 13 residues.

This clone is labeled medium-sized. Other DNA sequences within the sample encode an identical CDR3. The chain is built from TRBV5-6 and TRBJ2-2; a possible D gene is TRBD1 (5 bases). CDR1 and CDR2 (germline): SGHDT, YYEEEE. V shed 0 bases and J shed 3 bases, with 9 bases lying between them. The CDR3 runs 15 residues. CDR3 in DNA: TGTGCCAGCAGCTTGGTTCAGGGTGACACCGGGGAGCTGTTTTTT. This gives the protein CASSLVQGDTGELFF.

This clone was counted only a few times. The gene calls are TRBV13 and TRBJ2-7, with D possibly TRBD1 on 5 matching bases. Germline-derived CDR1 and CDR2 are PRHDT and FYEKMQ (reference sequence). Trimming left V 3 bases short and J 2 bases short, with 14 bases between. The CDR3 is 15 amino acids. The CDR3 nucleotides read TGTGCCAGCAGCTTTTCAGGGCTGTTTCCCTACGAGCAGTACTTC. Amino acids: CASSFSGLFPYEQYF.